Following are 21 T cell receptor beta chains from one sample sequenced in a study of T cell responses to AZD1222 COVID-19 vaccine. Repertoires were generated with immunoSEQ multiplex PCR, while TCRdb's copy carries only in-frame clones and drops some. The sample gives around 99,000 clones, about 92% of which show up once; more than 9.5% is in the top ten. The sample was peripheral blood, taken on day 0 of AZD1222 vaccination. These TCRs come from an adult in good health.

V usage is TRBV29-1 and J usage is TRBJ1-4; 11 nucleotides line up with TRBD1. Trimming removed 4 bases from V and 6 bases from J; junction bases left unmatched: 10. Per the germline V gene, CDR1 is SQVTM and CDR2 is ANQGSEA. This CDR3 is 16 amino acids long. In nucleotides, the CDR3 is TGCAGCGTTGGTTTGAAGAGGGGACAGGGGGATGAAAAACTGTTTTTT. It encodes CSVGLKRGQGDEKLFF.

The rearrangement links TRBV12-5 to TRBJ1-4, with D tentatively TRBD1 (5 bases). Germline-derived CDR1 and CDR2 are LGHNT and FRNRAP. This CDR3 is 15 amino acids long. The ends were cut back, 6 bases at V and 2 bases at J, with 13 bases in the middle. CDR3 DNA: TGTGCTAGTGGGCAGCCGGGACTGACTAATGAAAAACTGTTTTTT. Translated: CASGQPGLTNEKLFF.

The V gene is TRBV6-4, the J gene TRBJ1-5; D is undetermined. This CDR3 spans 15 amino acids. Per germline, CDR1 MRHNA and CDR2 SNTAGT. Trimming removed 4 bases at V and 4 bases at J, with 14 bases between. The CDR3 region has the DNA TGTGCCAGCAGTGCCTCTACCGGACCAAATCAGCCCCAGCATTTT. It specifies CASSASTGPNQPQHF.

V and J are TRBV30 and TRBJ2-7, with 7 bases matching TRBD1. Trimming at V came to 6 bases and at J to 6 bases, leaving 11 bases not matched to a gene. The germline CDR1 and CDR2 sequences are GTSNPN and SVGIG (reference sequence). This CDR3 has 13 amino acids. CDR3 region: CACQGQSGSEQYF. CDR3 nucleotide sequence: TGTGCCTGTCAGGGACAGTCAGGATCCGAGCAGTACTTC. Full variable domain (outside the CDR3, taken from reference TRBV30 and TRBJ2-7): SQTIHQWPATLVQPVGSPLSLECTVEGTSNPNLYWYRQAAGRGLQLLFYSVGIGQISSEVPQNLSASRPQDRQFILSSKKLLLSDSGFYLCACQGQSGSEQYFGPGTRLTVT.

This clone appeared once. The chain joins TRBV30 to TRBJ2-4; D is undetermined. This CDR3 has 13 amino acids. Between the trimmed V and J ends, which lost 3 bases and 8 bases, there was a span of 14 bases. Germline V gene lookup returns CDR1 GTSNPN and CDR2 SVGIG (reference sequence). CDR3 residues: CAWSREHRYIQYF. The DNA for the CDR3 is TGTGCCTGGAGCCGAGAACACCGGTACATTCAGTACTTC.

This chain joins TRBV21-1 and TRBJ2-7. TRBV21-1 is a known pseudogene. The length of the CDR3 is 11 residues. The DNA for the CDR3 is TGTGCCAGCAGCATGGGCGGCGAGCAGTACTTC. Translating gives CASSMGGEQYF.

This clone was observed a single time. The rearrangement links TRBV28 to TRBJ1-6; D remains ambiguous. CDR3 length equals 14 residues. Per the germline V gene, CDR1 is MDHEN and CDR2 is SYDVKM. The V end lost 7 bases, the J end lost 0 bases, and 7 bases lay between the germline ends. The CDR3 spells CASKEGSYNSPLHF. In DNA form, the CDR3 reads TGTGCCAGCAAGGAGGGCTCCTATAATTCACCCCTCCACTTT. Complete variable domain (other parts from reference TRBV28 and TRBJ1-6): DVKVTQSSRYLVKRTGEKVFLECVQDMDHENMFWYRQDPGLGLRLIYFSYDVKMKEKGDIPEGYSVSREKKERFSLILESASTNQTSMYLCASKEGSYNSPLHFGNGTRLTVT.

CDR3 residues: CASSTGTTNYGYTF. The CDR3 DNA reads TGTGCCAGCAGCACCGGGACAACTAACTATGGCTACACCTTC. The gene calls are TRBV28 and TRBJ1-2, with D perhaps TRBD1 (6 bases). The length of the CDR3 is 14 residues. Trimming took off 6 bases at V and 0 bases at J, with 11 bases between the two ends. Germline lookup yields CDR1 MDHEN and CDR2 SYDVKM.

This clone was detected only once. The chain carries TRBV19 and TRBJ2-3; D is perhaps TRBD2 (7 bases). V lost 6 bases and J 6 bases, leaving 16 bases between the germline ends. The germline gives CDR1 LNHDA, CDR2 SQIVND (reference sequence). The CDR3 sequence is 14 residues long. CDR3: CASSRTGGQDTQYF. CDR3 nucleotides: TGTGCCAGTAGCCGGACCGGGGGGCAGGATACGCAGTATTTT.

DNA for the CDR3: TGTGCCAGTAGTATAGAGAGGGGGCCAGCTTTCTTT. Protein: CASSIERGPAFF. The chain couples TRBV19 to TRBJ1-1; 7 positions agree with TRBD1. CDR3 length: 12 residues. V trimming: 0 bases; J trimming: 10 bases; junction bases outside the gene matches: 2. In germline, CDR1 is LNHDA, CDR2 SQIVND (reference sequence).

The CDR3 nucleotides are TGTGCCAGCAGCTTAATTCGGGGTCTAGGGTCGGAGACCCAGTACTTC. Amino acid sequence: CASSLIRGLGSETQYF. The rearrangement uses TRBV7-9 and TRBJ2-5, with D maybe TRBD2 (5 bases). Trimming removed 2 bases from V and 5 bases from J, with 18 bases in between. CDR1 is SEHNR and CDR2 is FQNEAQ in the germline V gene (reference sequence). The CDR3 totals 16 residues.

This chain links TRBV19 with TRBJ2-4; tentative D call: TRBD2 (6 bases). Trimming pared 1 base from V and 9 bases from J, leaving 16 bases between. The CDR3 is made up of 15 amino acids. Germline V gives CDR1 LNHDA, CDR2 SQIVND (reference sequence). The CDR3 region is CASSIGGTAQGIQYF. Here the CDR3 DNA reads TGTGCCAGTAGTATAGGAGGGACTGCTCAGGGCATTCAGTACTTC.

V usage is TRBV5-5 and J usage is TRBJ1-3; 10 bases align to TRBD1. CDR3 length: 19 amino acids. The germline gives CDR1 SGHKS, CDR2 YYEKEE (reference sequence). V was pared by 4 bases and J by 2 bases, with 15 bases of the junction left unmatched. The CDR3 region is CASSQWTGGNLNAGNTIYF. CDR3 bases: TGTGCCAGCAGCCAGTGGACAGGGGGTAACTTGAATGCTGGAAACACCATATATTTT.

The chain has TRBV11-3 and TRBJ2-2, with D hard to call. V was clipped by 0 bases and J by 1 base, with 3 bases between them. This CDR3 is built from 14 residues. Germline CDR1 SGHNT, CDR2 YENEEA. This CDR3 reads CASSLDGNTGELFF. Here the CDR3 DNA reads TGTGCCAGCAGCTTAGATGGGAACACCGGGGAGCTGTTTTTT. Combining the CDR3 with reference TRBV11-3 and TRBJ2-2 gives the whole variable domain EAGVVQSPRYKIIEKKQPVAFWCNPISGHNTLYWYLQNLGQGPELLIRYENEEAVDDSQLPKDRFSAERLKGVDSTLKIQPAELGDSAVYLCASSLDGNTGELFFGEGSRLTVL.

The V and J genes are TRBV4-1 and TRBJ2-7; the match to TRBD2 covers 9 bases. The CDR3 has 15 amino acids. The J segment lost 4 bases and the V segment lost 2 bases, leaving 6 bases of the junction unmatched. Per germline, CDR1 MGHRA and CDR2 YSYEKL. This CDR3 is CASSQPIAGVYEQYF. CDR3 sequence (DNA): TGCGCCAGCAGCCAACCGATAGCGGGAGTGTACGAGCAGTACTTC.

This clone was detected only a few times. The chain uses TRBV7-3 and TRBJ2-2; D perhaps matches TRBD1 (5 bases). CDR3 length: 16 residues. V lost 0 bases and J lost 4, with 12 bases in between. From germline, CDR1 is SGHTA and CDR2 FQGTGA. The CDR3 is CASSLTGQTVTGELFF. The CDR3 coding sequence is TGTGCCAGCAGCTTAACGGGCCAGACAGTCACCGGGGAGCTGTTTTTT.

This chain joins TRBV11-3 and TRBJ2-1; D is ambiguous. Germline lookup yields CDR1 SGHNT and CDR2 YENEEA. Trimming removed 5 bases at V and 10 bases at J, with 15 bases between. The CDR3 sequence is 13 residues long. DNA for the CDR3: TGTGCCAGCAGCCCCCCCGGGCGGTCCGAGCAGTTCTTC. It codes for CASSPPGRSEQFF.

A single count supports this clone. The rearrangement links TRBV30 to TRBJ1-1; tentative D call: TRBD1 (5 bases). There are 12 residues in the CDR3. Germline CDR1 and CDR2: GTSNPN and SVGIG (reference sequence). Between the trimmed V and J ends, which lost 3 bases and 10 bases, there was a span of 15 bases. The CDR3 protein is CAWRKSAGLAFF. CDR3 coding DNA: TGTGCCTGGAGGAAATCTGCAGGGTTAGCTTTCTTT.

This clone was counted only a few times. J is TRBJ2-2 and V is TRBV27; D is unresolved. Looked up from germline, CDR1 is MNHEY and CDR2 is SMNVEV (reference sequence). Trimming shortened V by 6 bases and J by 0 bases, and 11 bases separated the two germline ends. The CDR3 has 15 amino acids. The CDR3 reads CASSPTIANTGELFF. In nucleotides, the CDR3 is TGTGCCAGCAGCCCAACTATTGCGAACACCGGGGAGCTGTTTTTT.

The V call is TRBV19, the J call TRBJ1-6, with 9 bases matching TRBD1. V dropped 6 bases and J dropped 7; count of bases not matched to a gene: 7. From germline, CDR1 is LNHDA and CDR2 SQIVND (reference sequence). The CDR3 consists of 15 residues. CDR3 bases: TGTGCCAGTAGCTCGGGACAGGGAATCAATTCACCCCTCCACTTT. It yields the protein CASSSGQGINSPLHF. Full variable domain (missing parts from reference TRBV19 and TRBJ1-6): DGGITQSPKYLFRKEGQNVTLSCEQNLNHDAMYWYRQDPGQGLRLIYYSQIVNDFQKGDIAEGYSVSREKKESFPLTVTSAQKNPTAFYLCASSSGQGINSPLHFGNGTRLTVT.

The CDR3 here is CASSYSPRRGEQFF. The CDR3 coding sequence is TGTGCCAGCAGTTACTCTCCGAGAAGGGGTGAGCAGTTCTTC. This chain joins TRBV6-5 and TRBJ2-1; D is possibly TRBD1 (5 bases). The CDR3 contains 14 residues. The V gene lost 0 bases and the J gene lost 9 bases, with 12 bases spanning the gap. Germline CDR1 reads MNHEY; CDR2 reads SVGAGI.